This T cell receptor beta chain was retrieved from a study of T cell responses to AZD1222 COVID-19 vaccine. Study conclusions and caveats: Clonal diversity was possibly underestimated, and white British individuals and females predominated among donors. A rise in Spike-specific TCR breadth and depth followed two AZD1222 doses.

Method: immunoSEQ multiplex PCR; TCRdb's copy keeps in-frame clones and lacks some. Altogether about 26,000 clones are present, roughly 88% being singletons, with the ten largest covering about 2.7%. Regarding this clone: Its antigen is still unknown.

V gave up 4 bases and J gave up 5 bases, with 8 bases separating them. CDR3 length: 13 residues. The germline V gene has CDR1 LGHDT and CDR2 YNNKEL (reference sequence). V gene TRBV3-1 (or the pseudogene TRBV3-2) combines with J gene TRBJ2-2, with D possibly matching TRBD2 (6 bases). This material consisted of peripheral blood, taken 28 days after the second AZD1222 dose. The sequence was obtained from an adult who received the AZD1222 COVID-19 vaccine. CDR3 nucleotides: TGTGCCAGCAGCCCCGGGGGTACCGGGGAGCTGTTTTTT. Residues: CASSPGGTGELFF.